This T cell receptor beta chain was retrieved from a study of cytomegalovirus exposure and HLA in healthy donors. Between the trimmed V and J ends, which lost 1 base and 1 base, there was a span of 10 bases. Germline CDR1 SGHVS, CDR2 FQNEAQ. This CDR3 spans 16 amino acids. For this clone: Its matching antigen is unknown.

The PCR made use of 60 Vbeta and 13 Jbeta primers. Method: immunoSEQ multiplex PCR; TCRdb's copy keeps in-frame clones and lacks some. The table has 85,000 to 95,000 clones, about three quarters seen once. General study findings and limits: Fewer than 20,000 TCR beta sequences were associated with HLA alleles at 0.05 false discovery rate in a later analysis. According to reports, the classifier identified cytomegalovirus status with high specificity and sensitivity.

V and J are TRBV7-8 and TRBJ2-2, with a possible D match to TRBD2 (5 bases). The sequenced sample was PBMCs. The receptor comes from a man aged 30 to 45 in good health and CMV-seropositive. The CDR3 DNA is TGTGCCAGCAGCTTAGACGAGCGGAGGAACACCGGGGAGCTGTTTTTT. Its protein is CASSLDERRNTGELFF.